Listed below are T cell receptor beta chains from one sample, sequenced in a study of CD8+CD57+ T cells in acquired aplastic anemia. TCRdb ran MiXCR on the reads and lists one entry per CDR3 protein. This table holds fewer than 80,000 distinct CDR3 sequences, under 80% found once. What was sequenced was sorted CD4+, CD8+, or CD8+CD57+ T cells (not recorded which) from PBMCs. The receptors shown here come from a human donor with aplastic anemia. Each CDR3 is given with its conserved first and last residue.

CDR3aa	len	v_gene	j_gene
CSARDFRGDYNEQFF	15	TRBV20-1	TRBJ2-1
CASSSTRSTDTQYF	14	TRBV19	TRBJ2-3
CASSPGSWRGDQETQYF	17	TRBV7-8	TRBJ2-5
CASSESPGHREAFF	14	TRBV10-1	TRBJ1-1
CATSDKWGREQFF	13	TRBV24-1	TRBJ2-1
CASSVGGGELFF	12	TRBV9	TRBJ2-2
CASSLWDTGELFF	13	TRBV7-2	TRBJ2-2
CASWGRQNTGELFF	14	TRBV19	TRBJ2-2
CASSILGGNEQFF	13	TRBV19	TRBJ2-1
CSALETSGTYEQYF	14	TRBV20-1	TRBJ2-7
CASSLAPAGTGTQYF	15	TRBV11-1	TRBJ2-3
CASAVSSGRSSYNEQFF	17	TRBV11-2	TRBJ2-1
CASSLTTGEYGYTF	14	TRBV7-9	TRBJ1-2
CATSDFRDSHNEQFF	15	TRBV24-1	TRBJ2-1
CASSPGQGLAKNIQYF	16	TRBV4-2	TRBJ2-4
CASSLAGAGTSGIEQYF	17	TRBV7-2	TRBJ2-7
CSALVPRSTEAFF	13	TRBV20-1	TRBJ1-1
CASSRADSSGANVLTF	16	TRBV19	TRBJ2-6
CASRINFVGTPSYEQYF	17	TRBV27	TRBJ2-7
CASSLQGGTGRNTEAFF	17	TRBV7-2	TRBJ1-1
CSATGNPMNTEAFF	14	TRBV20-1	TRBJ1-1
CASSLGVTLSEAFF	14	TRBV7-8	TRBJ1-1
CASTPSGVSSQHF	13	TRBV2	TRBJ1-5
CSGAGQGQETQYF	13	TRBV20-1	TRBJ2-5
CASSLTRAEAFF	12	TRBV7-3	TRBJ1-1
CAISADLSPHEQYF	14	TRBV10-3	TRBJ2-7
CASLFRKDSNQPQHF	15	TRBV19	TRBJ1-5
CASSHRRGGETQYF	14	TRBV7-8	TRBJ2-5
CSAIDGEQPQHF	12	TRBV20-1	TRBJ1-5
CASSLRRGVGSETQYF	16	TRBV7-2	TRBJ2-5
CASSPGRGSTDTQYF	15	TRBV2	TRBJ2-3
CSAQGSETQYF	11	TRBV20-1	TRBJ2-5
CATSDPGTGGAQPQHF	16	TRBV24-1	TRBJ1-5
CASSGLVEGPISTGELFF	18	TRBV10-1	TRBJ2-2
CASKGAVTEAFF	12	TRBV6-1	TRBJ1-1
CASSALGGYEQYF	13	TRBV19	TRBJ2-7
CASRNTEAFF	10	TRBV7-8	TRBJ1-1
CASSLMDYGYTF	12	TRBV7-2	TRBJ1-2
CASSLPPEQYF	11	TRBV7-9	TRBJ2-7
CASSLRLAVAYEQYF	15	TRBV27	TRBJ2-7
CSASPGIGYGYTF	13	TRBV20-1	TRBJ1-2
CASSYGLADEYF	12	TRBV2	TRBJ2-5
CATSRDNSQETQYF	14	TRBV15	TRBJ2-5
CASSDTSSTDTQYF	14	TRBV6-1	TRBJ2-3
CSIRIWGDGDYGYTF	15	TRBV29-1	TRBJ1-2
CASSKYHTNTEAFF	14	TRBV7-9	TRBJ1-1
CASSTGVGANVLTF	14	TRBV19	TRBJ2-6
CATDPRENTGELFF	14	TRBV7-9	TRBJ2-2